This T cell receptor (beta chain) was profiled in a study of T cell responses to AZD1222 COVID-19 vaccine. Clones were read by immunoSEQ multiplex PCR, and TCRdb kept only the in-frame ones, dropping some. The repertoire holds roughly 120,000 clones, with 70% to 90% as singletons. Study results and caveats: At baseline, seropositivity was found in only 5 to 7 AZD1222 recipients. Rises in breadth and depth of Spike-specific TCRs came after two AZD1222 doses. None of the repertoires were sampled until the peak T cell response had passed.

Second-dose intervals near 4 or 12 weeks were combined. This clone was seen a handful of times. The antigen is unknown. The germline gives CDR1 LNHDA, CDR2 SQIVND (reference sequence). This CDR3 has 14 residues. V was clipped by 3 bases and J by 6 bases; unmatched bases: 6. The clonotype comes from an adult who received the AZD1222 COVID-19 vaccine. The rearrangement uses TRBV19 and TRBJ1-1; 8 bases map to TRBD1. The source was peripheral blood, collected 28 days after the second AZD1222 dose. In nucleotides, the CDR3 is TGTGCCAGTAGTATTGGACAGGGCCTGCCTGAAGCTTTCTTT. It specifies CASSIGQGLPEAFF.